The clone carrying this T cell receptor beta chain was detected many times. These data come from a study of T cells in Graves' hyperthyroidism and ophthalmopathy. The source material, RNA transcripts, was used to amplify TCR beta CDR3 regions. A set of HTBI primers served as the primers for a first-round RT-PCR of the TCR CDR3. MiXCR was run by TCRdb on the multiplex PCR reads, yielding one entry per CDR3 protein. The sample includes under 400,000 distinct CDR3 sequences, approximately 17% of them seen just once. This clonotype was sampled from a man aged 25-45 years with Graves' hyperthyroidism. Sequencing input: blood.

CDR3 sequence: CASSHYSGMVDEQFF. The CDR3 DNA reads as TGTGCCAGCAGCCATTATAGCGGGATGGTTGATGAGCAGTTCTTC. The chain couples TRBV14 to TRBJ2-1, with TRBD2 matching over 8 bases. The CDR3 extends over 15 amino acids. V trimming: 3 bases; J trimming: 8 bases; junction bases outside the gene matches: 9. CDR1 and CDR2 (germline): SGHDN, FVKESK.